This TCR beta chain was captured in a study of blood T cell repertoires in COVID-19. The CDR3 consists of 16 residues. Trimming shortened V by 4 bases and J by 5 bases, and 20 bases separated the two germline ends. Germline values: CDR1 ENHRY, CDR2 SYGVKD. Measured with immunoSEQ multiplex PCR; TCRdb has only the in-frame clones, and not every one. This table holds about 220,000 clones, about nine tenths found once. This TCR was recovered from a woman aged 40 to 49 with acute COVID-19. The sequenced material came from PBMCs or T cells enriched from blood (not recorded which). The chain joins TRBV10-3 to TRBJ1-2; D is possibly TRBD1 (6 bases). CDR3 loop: CAISGGAQEGGYGYTF. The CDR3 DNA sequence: TGTGCCATCAGTGGGGGTGCACAGGAAGGGGGATATGGCTACACCTTC.